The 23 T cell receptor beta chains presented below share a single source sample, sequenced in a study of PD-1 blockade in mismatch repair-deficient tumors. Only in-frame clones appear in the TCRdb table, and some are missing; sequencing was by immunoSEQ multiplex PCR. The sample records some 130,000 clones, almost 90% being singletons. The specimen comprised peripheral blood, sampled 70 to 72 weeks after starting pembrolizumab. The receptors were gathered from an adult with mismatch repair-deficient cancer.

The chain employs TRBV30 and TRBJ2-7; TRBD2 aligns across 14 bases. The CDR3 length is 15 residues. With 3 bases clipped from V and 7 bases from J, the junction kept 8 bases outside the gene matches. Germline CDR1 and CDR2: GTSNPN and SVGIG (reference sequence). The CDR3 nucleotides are TGTGCCTGGAGGGCTGGACTAGCGGGAGGCCGGGAGCAGTACTTC. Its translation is CAWRAGLAGGREQYF. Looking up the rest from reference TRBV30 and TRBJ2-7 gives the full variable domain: SQTIHQWPATLVQPVGSPLSLECTVEGTSNPNLYWYRQAAGRGLQLLFYSVGIGQISSEVPQNLSASRPQDRQFILSSKKLLLSDSGFYLCAWRAGLAGGREQYFGPGTRLTVT.

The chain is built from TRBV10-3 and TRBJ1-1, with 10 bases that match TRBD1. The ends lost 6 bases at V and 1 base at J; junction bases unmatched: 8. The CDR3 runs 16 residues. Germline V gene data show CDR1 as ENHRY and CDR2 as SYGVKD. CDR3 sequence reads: CAISPGTGEGNTEAFF. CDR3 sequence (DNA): TGTGCCATCAGCCCCGGGACAGGGGAAGGGAACACTGAAGCTTTCTTT.

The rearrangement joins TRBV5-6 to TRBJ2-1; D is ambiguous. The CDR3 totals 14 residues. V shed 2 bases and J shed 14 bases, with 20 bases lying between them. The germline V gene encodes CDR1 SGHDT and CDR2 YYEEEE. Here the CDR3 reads CASSFGLGGRREFF. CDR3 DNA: TGTGCCAGCAGCTTTGGTCTCGGTGGCAGAAGAGAGTTCTTC.

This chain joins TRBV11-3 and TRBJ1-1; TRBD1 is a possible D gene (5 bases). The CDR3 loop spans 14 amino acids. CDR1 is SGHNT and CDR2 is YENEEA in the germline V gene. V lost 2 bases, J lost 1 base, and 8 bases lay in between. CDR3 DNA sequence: TGTGCCAGCAGCTTATCAGGGCCGAACACTGAAGCTTTCTTT. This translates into CASSLSGPNTEAFF.

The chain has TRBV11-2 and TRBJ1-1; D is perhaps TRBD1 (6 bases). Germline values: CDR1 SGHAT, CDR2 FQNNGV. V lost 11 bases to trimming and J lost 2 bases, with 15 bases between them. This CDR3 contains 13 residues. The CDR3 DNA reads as TGTGCCGGGGAGGGGGGAGTAAACACTGAAGCTTTCTTT. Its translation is CAGEGGVNTEAFF.

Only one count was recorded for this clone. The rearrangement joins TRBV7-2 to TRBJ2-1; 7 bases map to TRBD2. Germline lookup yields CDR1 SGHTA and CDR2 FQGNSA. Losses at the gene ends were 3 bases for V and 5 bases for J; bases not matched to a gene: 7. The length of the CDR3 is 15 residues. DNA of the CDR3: TGTGCCAGCAGCTTGGGGGGAGGGCCCCACAATGAGCAGTTCTTC. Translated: CASSLGGGPHNEQFF. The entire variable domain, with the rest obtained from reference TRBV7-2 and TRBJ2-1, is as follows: GAGVSQSPSNKVTEKGKDVELRCDPISGHTALYWYRQSLGQGLEFLIYFQGNSAPDKSGLPSDRFSAERTGGSVSTLTIQRTQQEDSAVYLCASSLGGGPHNEQFFGPGTRLTVL.

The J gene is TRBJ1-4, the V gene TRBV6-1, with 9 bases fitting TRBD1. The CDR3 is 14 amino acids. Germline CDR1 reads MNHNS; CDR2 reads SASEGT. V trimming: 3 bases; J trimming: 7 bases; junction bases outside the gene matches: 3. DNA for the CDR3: TGTGCCAGCAGTGAGGGACAGGGAAGTGAAAAACTGTTTTTT. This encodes CASSEGQGSEKLFF.

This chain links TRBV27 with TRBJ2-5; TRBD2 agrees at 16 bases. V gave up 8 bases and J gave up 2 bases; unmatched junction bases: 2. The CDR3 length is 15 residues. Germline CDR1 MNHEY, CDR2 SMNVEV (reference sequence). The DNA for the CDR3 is TGTGCCAGCTGGGGACTAGCGGGAGGGCAAGAGACCCAGTACTTC. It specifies CASWGLAGGQETQYF.

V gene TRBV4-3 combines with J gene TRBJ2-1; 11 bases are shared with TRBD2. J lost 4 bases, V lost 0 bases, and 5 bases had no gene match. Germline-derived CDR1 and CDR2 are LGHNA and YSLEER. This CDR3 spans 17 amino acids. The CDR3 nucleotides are TGCGCCAGCAGCCAAGATCGATGGACTAGCGGGTACAATGAGCAGTTCTTC. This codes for CASSQDRWTSGYNEQFF.

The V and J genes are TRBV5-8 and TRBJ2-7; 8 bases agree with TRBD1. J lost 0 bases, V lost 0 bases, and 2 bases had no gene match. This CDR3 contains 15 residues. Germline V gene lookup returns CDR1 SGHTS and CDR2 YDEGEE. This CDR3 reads CASSLAGTGSYEQYF. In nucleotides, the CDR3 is TGTGCCAGCAGCTTGGCCGGGACAGGCTCCTACGAGCAGTACTTC.

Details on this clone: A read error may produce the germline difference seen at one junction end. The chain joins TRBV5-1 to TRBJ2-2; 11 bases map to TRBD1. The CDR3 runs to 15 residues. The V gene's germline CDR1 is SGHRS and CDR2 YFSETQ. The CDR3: CASSLGQGGTGELFF. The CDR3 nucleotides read TGCGCCAGCAGTTTGGGACAGGGGGGCACCGGGGAGCTGTTTTTT.

Here the CDR3 DNA reads TGTGCCAGCAGTGAGGATCAGGTCACTGAAGCTTTCTTT. Translating it yields CASSEDQVTEAFF. This rearrangement joins TRBV2 to TRBJ1-1; D remains unclear. The CDR3 runs 13 residues. V was shortened by 3 bases and J by 4 bases, with 9 bases between the two germline ends. Germline CDR1 reads SNHLY; CDR2 reads FYNNEI.

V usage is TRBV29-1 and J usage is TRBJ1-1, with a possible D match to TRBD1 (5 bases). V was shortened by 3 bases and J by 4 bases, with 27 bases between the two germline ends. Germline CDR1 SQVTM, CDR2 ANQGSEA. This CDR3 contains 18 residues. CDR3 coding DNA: TGCAGCGTTGAGGGGGTAGGGCCCCCCCACGAATGGAGCACTGAAGCTTTCTTT. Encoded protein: CSVEGVGPPHEWSTEAFF. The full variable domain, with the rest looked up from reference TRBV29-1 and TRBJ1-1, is SAVISQKPSRDICQRGTSLTIQCQVDSQVTMMFWYRQQPGQSLTLIATANQGSEATYESGFVIDKFPISRPNLTFSTLTVSNMSPEDSSIYLCSVEGVGPPHEWSTEAFFGQGTRLTVV.

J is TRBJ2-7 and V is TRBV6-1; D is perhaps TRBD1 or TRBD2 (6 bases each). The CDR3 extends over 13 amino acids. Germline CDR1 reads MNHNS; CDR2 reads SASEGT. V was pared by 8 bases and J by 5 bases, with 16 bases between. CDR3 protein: CASPEGGTNEQYF. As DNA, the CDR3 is TGTGCCAGCCCCGAAGGGGGGACCAACGAGCAGTACTTC.

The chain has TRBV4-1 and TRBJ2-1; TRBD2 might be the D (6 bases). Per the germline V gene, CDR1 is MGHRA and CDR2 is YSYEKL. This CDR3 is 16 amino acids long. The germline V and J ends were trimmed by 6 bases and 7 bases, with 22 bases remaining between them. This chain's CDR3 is CASRPVTRKGLNEQFF. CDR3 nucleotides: TGCGCCAGCAGACCGGTGACTAGAAAGGGCTTAAATGAGCAGTTCTTC.

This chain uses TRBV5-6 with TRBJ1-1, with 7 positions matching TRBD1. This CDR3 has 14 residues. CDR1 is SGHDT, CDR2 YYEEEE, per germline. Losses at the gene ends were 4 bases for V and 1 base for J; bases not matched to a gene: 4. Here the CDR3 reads CASSKTGPNTEAFF. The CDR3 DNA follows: TGTGCCAGCAGCAAGACAGGGCCGAACACTGAAGCTTTCTTT.

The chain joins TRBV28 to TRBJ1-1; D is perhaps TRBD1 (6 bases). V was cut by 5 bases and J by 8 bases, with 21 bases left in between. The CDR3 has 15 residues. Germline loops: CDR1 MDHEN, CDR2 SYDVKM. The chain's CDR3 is CASSGIGMGGGEAFF. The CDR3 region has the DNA TGTGCCAGCAGTGGGATTGGCATGGGGGGCGGAGAAGCTTTCTTT.

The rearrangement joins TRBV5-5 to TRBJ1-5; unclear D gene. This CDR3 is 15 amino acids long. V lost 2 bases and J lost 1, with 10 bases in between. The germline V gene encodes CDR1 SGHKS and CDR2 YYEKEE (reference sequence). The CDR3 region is CASSFGVGSNQPQHF. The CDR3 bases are TGTGCCAGCAGCTTTGGGGTGGGGAGCAATCAGCCCCAGCATTTT.

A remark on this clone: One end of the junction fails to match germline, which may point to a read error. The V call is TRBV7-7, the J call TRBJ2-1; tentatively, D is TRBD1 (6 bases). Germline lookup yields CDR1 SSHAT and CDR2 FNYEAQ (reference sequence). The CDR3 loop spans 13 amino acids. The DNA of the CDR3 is TGTGCTAGCAGCCAGGGGCCCTACAATGAGCAGTTCTTC. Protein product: CASSQGPYNEQFF.

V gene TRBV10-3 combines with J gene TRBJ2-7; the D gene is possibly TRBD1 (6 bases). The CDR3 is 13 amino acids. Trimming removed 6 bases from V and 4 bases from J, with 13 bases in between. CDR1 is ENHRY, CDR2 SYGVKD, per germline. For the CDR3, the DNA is TGTGCCATCAGGGACAGCCTTTTTTACGAGCAGTACTTC. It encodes CAIRDSLFYEQYF.

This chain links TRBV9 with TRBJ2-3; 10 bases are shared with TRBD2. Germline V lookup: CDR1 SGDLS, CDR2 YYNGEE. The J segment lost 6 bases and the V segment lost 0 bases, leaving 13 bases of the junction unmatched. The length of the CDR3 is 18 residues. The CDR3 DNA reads TGTGCCAGCAGCGTAGGGTATCAGCGGGAGGGCCTTGTTGATACGCAGTATTTT. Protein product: CASSVGYQREGLVDTQYF.

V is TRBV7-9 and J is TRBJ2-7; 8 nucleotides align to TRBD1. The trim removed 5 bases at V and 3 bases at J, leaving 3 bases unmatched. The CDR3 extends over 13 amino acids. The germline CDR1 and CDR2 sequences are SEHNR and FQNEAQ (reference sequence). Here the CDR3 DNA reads TGTGCCAGCAGCCACGGACAGGGCTACGAGCAGTACTTC. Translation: CASSHGQGYEQYF.

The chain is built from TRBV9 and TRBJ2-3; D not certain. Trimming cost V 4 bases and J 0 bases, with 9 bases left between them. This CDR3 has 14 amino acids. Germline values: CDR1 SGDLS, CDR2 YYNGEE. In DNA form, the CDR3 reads TGTGCCAGCAGCTCTCGAAGAAGCACAGATACGCAGTATTTT. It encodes CASSSRRSTDTQYF.